What follows is one T cell receptor (beta chain) and its context. The source of the sample is a study of blood T cell repertoires in COVID-19. Background on the study: Samples taken during acute and convalescent COVID-19 were collected in the United States, Italy and Spain.

The CDR3 covers 14 residues. J gave up 2 bases and V 3 bases, and 5 bases lay outside the gene matches. Germline CDR1 reads SGHRS; CDR2 reads YFSETQ. In the authors' workflow: Nucleated cell counts were estimated from reference gene primer amplification. Clones were sequenced by immunoSEQ multiplex PCR, and TCRdb holds only the in-frame ones, with some missing. V, J and clone size are those of that table, while D and trimming were read from the DNA. The profile covers more than 300,000 clones, with roughly 86% appearing a single time and 10% taken by the ten largest. Patients from Seattle were sampled longitudinally, starting during active infection.

The V call is TRBV5-1, the J call TRBJ2-7; TRBD1 agrees at 7 bases. Source material: peripheral blood. The source of this sequence is a woman aged 30 to 39 with COVID-19, enrolled during active disease. The CDR3 nucleotides read TGCGCCAGCAGCTCTACAGGGGCCACCTACGAGCAGTACTTC. It encodes CASSSTGATYEQYF.